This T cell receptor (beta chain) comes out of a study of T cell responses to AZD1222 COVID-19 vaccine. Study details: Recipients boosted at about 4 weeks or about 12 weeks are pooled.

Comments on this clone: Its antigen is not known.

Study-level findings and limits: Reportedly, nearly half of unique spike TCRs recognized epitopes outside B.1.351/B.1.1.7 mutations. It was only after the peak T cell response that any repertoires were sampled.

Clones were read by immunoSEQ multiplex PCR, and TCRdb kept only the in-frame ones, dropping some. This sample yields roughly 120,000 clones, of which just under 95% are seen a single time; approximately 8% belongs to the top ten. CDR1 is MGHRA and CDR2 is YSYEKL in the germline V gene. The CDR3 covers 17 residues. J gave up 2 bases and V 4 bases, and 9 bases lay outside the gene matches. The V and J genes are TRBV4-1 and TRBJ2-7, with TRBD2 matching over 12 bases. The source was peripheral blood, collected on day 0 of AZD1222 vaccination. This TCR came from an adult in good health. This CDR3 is CASSLRTSGVSPYEQYF. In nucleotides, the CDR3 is TGCGCCAGCAGCCTCAGGACTAGCGGGGTGTCGCCCTACGAGCAGTACTTC.